This TCR beta chain appears in the sequencing data of a study of cytomegalovirus exposure and HLA in healthy donors. General study results and limits: TCR beta V- and J-gene trimming, according to a later analysis, was linked to a missense DCLRE1C variant. Compared with the roughly 670-donor mean, an Asian-associated ancestry cluster reportedly had fewer N-insertions, according to a later analysis. Three CMV-associated chains proved CMV antigen-specific in vitro.

Both 60 Vbeta primers and 13 Jbeta primers went into the PCR. The assay was immunoSEQ multiplex PCR, and TCRdb's table has in-frame clones only and misses some. Of tens of thousands of clones in the sample, approximately 60% are singletons; the top ten hold approximately 21%. Nominal health characterized the donors when sampled, though unrecorded immune exposures were likely. A remark on this clone: Its antigen is not known.

CDR3 length: 13 residues. The germline V gene has CDR1 MDHEN and CDR2 SYDVKM. V gave up 2 bases and J gave up 2 bases, with 6 bases separating them. This rearrangement joins TRBV28 to TRBJ1-2; D is possibly TRBD1 (6 bases). Sequenced material: PBMCs. This TCR was recovered from a woman between 50 and 59 years old in good health and CMV-seropositive. This CDR3 is CASSLTGNYGYTF. CDR3 nucleotide sequence: TGTGCCAGCAGTTTAACAGGGAACTATGGCTACACCTTC.